This T cell receptor (beta chain) emerged from a study of blood T cell repertoires in COVID-19. On the study more broadly: PBMCs, B-cell-depleted T cells, or T cells were the source of the cDNA or gDNA that made up the material.

Some clones are missing from TCRdb's copy, which holds only in-frame ones; the method was immunoSEQ multiplex PCR. The repertoire holds more than 300,000 clones, under 95% seen once, with around 3.5% in the top ten. This CDR3 is built from 13 residues. CDR1 and CDR2 (germline): SEHNR, FQNEAQ (reference sequence). The ends lost 4 bases at V and 1 base at J; junction bases unmatched: 1. The chain is built from TRBV7-9 and TRBJ2-7; 7 nucleotides line up with TRBD1. The sequence was collected from a woman under 30 who had recovered from COVID-19. The sample was peripheral blood. The CDR3 region is CASSSGGSYEQYV. The CDR3 DNA follows: TGTGCCAGCAGCTCAGGGGGTTCCTACGAGCAGTACGTC.